This T cell receptor (beta chain) came from a study of T cell repertoires in cytomegalovirus infection. Overall study: Use of recently identified HLA-C-restricted and well-studied HLA-B-restricted CMV epitopes was part of the study. Regarding the study as a whole: Cumulative public TCR beta family frequency identified CMV carriers with the relevant HLA.

On this clonotype itself: Its specificity is not known.

Per the germline V gene, CDR1 is SGHVS and CDR2 is FQNEAQ. V shed 1 base, J shed 0 bases, and the junction held 0 bases outside the gene matches. This CDR3 is built from 15 residues. TCRdb analysed the reads with MiXCR anew, one entry per CDR3 protein. The table includes around 300,000 distinct CDR3 sequences, approximately 22% detected once. The chain couples TRBV7-8 to TRBJ1-5, with 7 bases fitting TRBD1. The sequence came from a human donor in good health (CMV status not recorded). Some clones in this sample may be carry-over from other donors' samples. Sample: cultured PBMCs, taken from culture after CMV antigen stimulation. CDR3 DNA sequence: TGTGCCAGCAGCTTAGAGGGGGCTAGCAATCAGCCCCAGCATTTT. This codes for CASSLEGASNQPQHF. Full variable domain (missing parts from reference TRBV7-8 and TRBJ1-5): GAGVSQSPRYKVAKRGQDVALRCDPISGHVSLFWYQQALGQGPEFLTYFQNEAQLDKSGLPSDRFFAERPEGSVSTLKIQRTQQEDSAVYLCASSLEGASNQPQHFGDGTRLSIL.